This T cell receptor (beta chain) was obtained from a study of blood T cell repertoires in COVID-19. At the level of the study: Samples came from the United States, Italy and Spain, spanning acute and convalescent COVID-19. The cDNA or gDNA used as material had been derived from T cells, B-cell-depleted T cells, or PBMCs.

The CDR3 length is 15 residues. V shed 1 base and J 2 bases; nucleotides not matched to a gene: 3. The germline CDR1 and CDR2 sequences are LGHDT and YNNKEL (reference sequence). Assay used: immunoSEQ multiplex PCR; TCRdb lists only in-frame clones, some missing. The data hold more than 110,000 clones, with around 89% observed a single time. The sequenced sample consisted of peripheral blood. V is TRBV3-1 (or the pseudogene TRBV3-2) and J is TRBJ2-7, with 9 bases that match TRBD2. The receptor's source is a man in his fifties or sixties with active or convalescent COVID-19. CDR3 sequence: CASSQASGVAYEQYF. CDR3 nucleotide sequence: TGTGCCAGCAGCCAAGCTAGCGGGGTAGCCTACGAGCAGTACTTC.